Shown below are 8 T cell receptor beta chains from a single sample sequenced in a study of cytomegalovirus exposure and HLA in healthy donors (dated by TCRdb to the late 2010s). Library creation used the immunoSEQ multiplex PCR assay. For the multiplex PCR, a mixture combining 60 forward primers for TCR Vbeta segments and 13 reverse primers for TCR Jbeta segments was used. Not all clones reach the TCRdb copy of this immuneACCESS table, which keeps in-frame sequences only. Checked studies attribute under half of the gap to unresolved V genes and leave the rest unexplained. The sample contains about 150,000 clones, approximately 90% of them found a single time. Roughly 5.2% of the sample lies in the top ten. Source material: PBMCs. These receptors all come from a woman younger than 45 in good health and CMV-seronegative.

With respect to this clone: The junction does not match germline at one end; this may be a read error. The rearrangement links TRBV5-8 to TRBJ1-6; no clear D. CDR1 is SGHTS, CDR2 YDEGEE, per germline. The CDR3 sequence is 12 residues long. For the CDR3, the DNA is TGTGCCAGCAGCGCGGAATTTTTGAGTCGAACCTTT. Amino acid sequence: CASSAEFLSRTF.

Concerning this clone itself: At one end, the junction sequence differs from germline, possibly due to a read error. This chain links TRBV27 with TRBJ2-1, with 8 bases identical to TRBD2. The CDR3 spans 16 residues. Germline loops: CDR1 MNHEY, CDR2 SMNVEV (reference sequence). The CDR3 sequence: CASSLLERGSYDEQFF. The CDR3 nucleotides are TGTGCCAGCAGTTTATTGGAGCGGGGGAGCTACGATGAGCAGTTCTTC.

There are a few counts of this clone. CDR3 amino acids: CASSPNVGTGTANYGYTF. CDR3 bases: TGTGCCAGCAGTCCAAATGTGGGGACAGGGACAGCTAACTATGGCTACACCTTC. The rearrangement links TRBV28 to TRBJ1-2, with 9 bases identical to TRBD1. Trimming at V came to 5 bases and at J to 0 bases, leaving 13 bases not matched to a gene. This CDR3 comprises 18 residues. Germline CDR1 is MDHEN and CDR2 is SYDVKM.

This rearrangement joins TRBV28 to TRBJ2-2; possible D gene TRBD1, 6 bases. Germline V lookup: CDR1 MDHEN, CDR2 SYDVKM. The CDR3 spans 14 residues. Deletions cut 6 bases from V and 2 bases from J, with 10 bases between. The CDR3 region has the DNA TGTGCCAGCAGGCCCGGGACAAACACCGGGGAGCTGTTTTTT. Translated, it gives CASRPGTNTGELFF.

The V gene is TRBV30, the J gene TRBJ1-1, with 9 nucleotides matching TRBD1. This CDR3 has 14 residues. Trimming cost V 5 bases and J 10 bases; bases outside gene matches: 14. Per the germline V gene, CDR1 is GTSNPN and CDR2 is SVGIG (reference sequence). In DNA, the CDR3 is TGTGCCTGGGGGTCCGGGACAGGGAGTTTGGGAGCTTTCTTT. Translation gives CAWGSGTGSLGAFF.

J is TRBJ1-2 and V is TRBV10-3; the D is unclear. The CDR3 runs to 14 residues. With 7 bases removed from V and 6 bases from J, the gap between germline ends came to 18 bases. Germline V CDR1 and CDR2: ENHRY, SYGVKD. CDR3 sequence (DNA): TGTGCCATCACCGATCATGGGAGGGTGGATGGCTACACCTTC. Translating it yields CAITDHGRVDGYTF.

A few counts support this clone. CDR3 loop: CASSTDPLGEKLFF. CDR3 bases: TGTGCCAGCAGTACAGACCCCCTGGGTGAAAAACTGTTTTTT. The chain carries TRBV6-5 and TRBJ1-4, with D unclear. Germline loops: CDR1 MNHEY, CDR2 SVGAGI. The CDR3 is made up of 14 amino acids. The ends were cut back, 5 bases at V and 7 bases at J, with 14 bases in the middle.

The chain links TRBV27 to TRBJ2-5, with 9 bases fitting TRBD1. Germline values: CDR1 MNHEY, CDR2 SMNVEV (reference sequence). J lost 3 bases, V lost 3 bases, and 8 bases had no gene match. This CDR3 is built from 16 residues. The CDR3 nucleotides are TGTGCCAGCAGTTTGTTTGGACAGGGGACCGAAGAGACCCAGTACTTC. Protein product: CASSLFGQGTEETQYF.